The clone carrying this T cell receptor (beta chain) showed up just a few times. This sample was included in a study of blood T cell repertoires in COVID-19. Study at large: Acute-phase and convalescent COVID-19 samples originated in the United States, Italy and Spain. The analysed material was cDNA or gDNA that came from T cells, B-cell-depleted T cells, or PBMCs.

Authors' analysis steps: Reference gene primers were amplified, and this amplification served to estimate nucleated cell counts. Data came from immunoSEQ multiplex PCR; TCRdb stores just in-frame clones and leaves some out. V and J calls and clone size are those listed in that table; D and trimming were worked out from the DNA. The sample yields approximately 66,000 clones, nearly 90% seen once. Sequencing was carried out using peripheral blood. The TCR originated in a man aged 60 to 75 with acute or convalescent COVID-19.

The CDR3 loop reads CASSPNRLGTEAFF. CDR3 DNA: TGTGCCAGCTCACCAAACAGGTTGGGCACTGAAGCTTTCTTT. The chain links TRBV18 to TRBJ1-1, with D perhaps TRBD1 (5 bases). The germline gives CDR1 KGHSH, CDR2 LQKENI. The length of the CDR3 is 14 residues. Between the trimmed V and J ends, which lost 2 bases and 4 bases, there was a span of 11 bases.